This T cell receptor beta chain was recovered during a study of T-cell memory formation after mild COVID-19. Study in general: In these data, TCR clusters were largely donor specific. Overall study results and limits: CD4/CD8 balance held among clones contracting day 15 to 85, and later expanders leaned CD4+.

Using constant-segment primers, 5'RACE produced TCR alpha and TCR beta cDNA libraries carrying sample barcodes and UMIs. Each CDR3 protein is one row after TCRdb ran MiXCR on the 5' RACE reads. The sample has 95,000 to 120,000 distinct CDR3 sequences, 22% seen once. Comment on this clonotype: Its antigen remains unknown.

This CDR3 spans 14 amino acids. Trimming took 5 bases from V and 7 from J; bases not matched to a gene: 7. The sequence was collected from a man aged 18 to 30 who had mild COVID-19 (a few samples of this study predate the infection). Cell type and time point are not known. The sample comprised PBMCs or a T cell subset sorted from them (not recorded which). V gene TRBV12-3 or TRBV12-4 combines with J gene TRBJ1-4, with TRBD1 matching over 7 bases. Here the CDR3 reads CASSRQGWGEKLFF. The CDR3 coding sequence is TGTGCCAGCAGTCGACAGGGTTGGGGTGAAAAACTGTTTTTT.